This TCR beta chain was sequenced in a study of CD4 T cells in relation to SARS-CoV-2 and coronaviruses. Trimming shortened V by 5 bases and J by 1 base, and 11 bases separated the two germline ends. Germline V gene sequence: CDR1 LGHDT, CDR2 YNNKEL (reference sequence). The CDR3 has 15 amino acids. TCRdb's copy holds only in-frame clones and misses some; the assay was immunoSEQ multiplex PCR. This table holds nearly 25,000 clones, 73% found once. CD4+ T cells from unexposed donors were obtained before the COVID-19 pandemic (2011-2018). Isolation of CD4+ T cells took place after around 11 days in culture. Details on this clone: As yet, its antigen is unknown.

Sequenced input: CD4+ T cells from PBMCs, cultured in vitro. The TCR was taken from a human donor in good health. This rearrangement joins TRBV3-1 (or the pseudogene TRBV3-2) to TRBJ1-4; D possibly corresponds to TRBD1 (5 bases). This CDR3 is CASSFPGGTNEKLFF. CDR3 DNA sequence: TGTGCCAGCAGCTTCCCGGGGGGAACTAATGAAAAACTGTTTTTT.